This T cell receptor beta chain was identified during a study of shared clonotypes between healthy human individuals. Findings and limits, study-wide: Only a few donors were included, so the genetic and exposure-history diversity represented was limited. Some naive CD4 clonotypes, roughly 4.5%, turned up in common across several donors.

As to this clone: Its antigen is unidentified.

Libraries were prepared by immunoSEQ multiplex PCR; TCRdb keeps only in-frame clonotypes and omits some of them. The sample holds 1.4 million to 1.5 million clones, approximately 96% seen once. The germline V gene has CDR1 MNHNY and CDR2 SVGAGI (reference sequence). V lost 7 bases to trimming and J lost 0 bases, with 13 bases between them. The CDR3 runs 15 residues. This TCR came from a man aged 25-40 years in good health. The sample comprised naive CD4+ T cells sorted from blood. Noted subset: CD45RA+ positively selected. The chain is built from TRBV6-6 and TRBJ2-1, with D tentatively TRBD1 (8 bases). The CDR3 sequence: CASNRGGDSYNEQFF. The DNA of the CDR3 is TGTGCCAGCAACAGGGGGGGAGACTCCTACAATGAGCAGTTCTTC.